This TCR beta chain originates from a study of technical replicates of blood from a handful of donors. Assay used: immunoSEQ multiplex PCR; TCRdb lists only in-frame clones, some missing. The sample carries under 95,000 clones, about 95% recorded once. This clone appeared once. This receptor was identified in a human donor in good health. The specimen was T cells isolated from PBMCs.

In DNA form, the CDR3 reads TGTGCCAGCAGTTATCTCAGGGCTGATCGGGAGACCCAGTACTTC. Amino acids: CASSYLRADRETQYF. The J gene is TRBJ2-5, the V gene TRBV6-5; D is perhaps TRBD1 (5 bases). Trimming removed 3 bases at V and 5 bases at J, with 16 bases between. CDR3 length: 15 amino acids. The germline V gene has CDR1 MNHEY and CDR2 SVGAGI.